This paragraph covers one T cell receptor beta chain sequence. The antigen remains undetermined. This sample is part of a study of blood T cells in healthy people across ages. General observations from the study: Estimates based on one million T cells were treated as lower bounds. Diversity of TCR beta per million T cells declined in a roughly linear way with age.

Together with a sample-barcoded 5' primer, a J-beta primer mix was included in a second PCR lasting about 7 to 11 cycles. TCRdb called the 5' RACE reads again in MiXCR, with one record for every CDR3 protein. The sample consists of about 570,000 distinct CDR3 sequences, about 26% of them appearing once. Germline V gene sequence: CDR1 MGHDK, CDR2 SYGVNS. Trimming took off 2 bases at V and 8 bases at J, with 3 bases between the two ends. The CDR3 is 11 residues long. The clonotype comes from a woman aged 70-85 years in good health. The rearrangement uses TRBV25-1 and TRBJ1-4; no clear D. The material sequenced was blood. CDR3 coding DNA: TGTGCCAGCAGTGAACGGGAAAAACTGTTTTTT. It is translated as CASSEREKLFF.